Shown below are 26 T cell receptor beta chains from a single sample sequenced in a study of blood T cells in healthy people across ages. Sample-barcoded 5' priming and a J-beta primer mix drove a second PCR of 7 to 11 cycles. Each CDR3 protein is one row after TCRdb ran MiXCR on the 5' RACE reads. Here the sample spans about 1.1 million distinct CDR3 sequences, around two fifths being singletons. Sequencing input: blood. Source of these receptors: a man younger than 30 in good health.

This clonotype showed up just a few times. This rearrangement joins TRBV6-5 to TRBJ2-3, with 10 nucleotides matching TRBD2. This CDR3 spans 16 amino acids. Germline V gene lookup returns CDR1 MNHEY and CDR2 SVGAGI. Unmatched junction bases numbered 5, after V lost 4 bases and J lost 1 base. CDR3 sequence (DNA): TGTGCCAGCAGTTTAACTAGCGGGGAAGGCACAGATACGCAGTATTTT. This translates into CASSLTSGEGTDTQYF.

Only a few counts were recorded for this clonotype. J is TRBJ1-6 and V is TRBV12-3 or TRBV12-4; tentatively, D is TRBD1 (5 bases). V was clipped by 3 bases and J by 7 bases, with 10 bases between them. The CDR3 totals 14 residues. CDR3 sequence (DNA): TGTGCCAGCAGTTTCGCTGGGGGGAATTCACCCCTCCACTTT. Its protein is CASSFAGGNSPLHF.

This clonotype was seen a few times. The chain carries TRBV19 and TRBJ1-6, with D hard to call. This CDR3 is built from 14 residues. CDR1 LNHDA and CDR2 SQIVND come from the germline V gene (reference sequence). With 5 bases removed from V and 8 bases from J, the gap between germline ends came to 13 bases. The CDR3 DNA is TGTGCCAGTAGTCAAAAAGCGGGGTATTCACCCCTCCACTTT. Its protein product is CASSQKAGYSPLHF.

This clonotype was detected only a few times. The V call is TRBV27, the J call TRBJ2-7; D possibly uses TRBD1 or TRBD2 (6 bases each). Germline V gene data show CDR1 as MNHEY and CDR2 as SMNVEV (reference sequence). This CDR3 has 15 amino acids. The V end lost 2 bases, the J end lost 3 bases, and 14 bases lay between the germline ends. The CDR3 DNA follows: TGTGCCAGCAGTTTAGTCCGGGGGCTAGGCTACGAGCAGTACTTC. Its translation is CASSLVRGLGYEQYF.

Remarks on this clonotype: Germline and junction disagree at one end, which may indicate a read error. This chain connects TRBV10-3 to TRBJ2-3; no firm D call. The length of the CDR3 is 15 residues. CDR1 and CDR2 (germline): ENHRY, SYGVKD. The chain's CDR3 is CATSASDSSTDTQYF. The CDR3, as DNA: TGTGCCACCAGTGCGTCAGATTCTAGCACAGATACGCAGTATTTT.

The V call is TRBV7-9, the J call TRBJ2-1; TRBD2 matches 7 bases. Germline CDR1 and CDR2: SEHNR and FQNEAQ (reference sequence). CDR3 length equals 16 residues. J gave up 7 bases and V 5 bases, and 14 bases lay outside the gene matches. The DNA of the CDR3 is TGTGCCAGCAGCCTTCCCGGACGGGTGCGGGGGAATGAGCAGTTCTTC. Protein: CASSLPGRVRGNEQFF.

The V gene is TRBV10-3, the J gene TRBJ2-5; D may match TRBD1 or TRBD2 (6 bases each). The CDR3 covers 18 residues. Trimming took off 10 bases at V and 7 bases at J, with 34 bases between the two ends. Germline assignment: CDR1 ENHRY and CDR2 SYGVKD. The CDR3 is CATGTFTSLGGQRGTQYF. CDR3 in DNA: TGTGCCACCGGAACCTTCACTAGCTTGGGAGGACAGCGCGGGACCCAGTACTTC.

The V call is TRBV2, the J call TRBJ1-2; D is unresolved. Germline-derived CDR1 and CDR2 are SNHLY and FYNNEI. Trimming shortened V by 3 bases and J by 4 bases, and 12 bases separated the two germline ends. The CDR3 spans 14 residues. CDR3 bases: TGTGCCAGCAGTGAGTTTCGGGGATCCTATGGCTACACCTTC. It specifies CASSEFRGSYGYTF.

V usage is TRBV20-1 and J usage is TRBJ1-1, with D unresolved. Germline-derived CDR1 and CDR2 are DFQATT and SNEGSKA (reference sequence). V was shortened by 6 bases and J by 1 base, with 9 bases between the two germline ends. There are 12 residues in the CDR3. CDR3 amino acids: CSAAAGNTEAFF. The CDR3 DNA reads TGCAGTGCCGCGGCCGGGAACACTGAAGCTTTCTTT.

A word on this clonotype: Compared with germline, one end of the junction differs, possibly owing to a read error. The rearrangement links TRBV9 to TRBJ2-1; maybe TRBD1 (6 bases). Germline V gene lookup returns CDR1 SGDLS and CDR2 YYNGEE. The CDR3 consists of 16 residues. The CDR3 loop is CASGRYRESSYDEQFF. DNA for the CDR3: TGTGCCAGCGGAAGATACAGGGAAAGTTCCTACGATGAGCAGTTCTTC.

This chain joins TRBV6-6 and TRBJ1-1; D unresolved. CDR1 is MNHNY, CDR2 SVGAGI, per germline (reference sequence). V dropped 2 bases and J dropped 4 bases, with 14 bases sitting between them. This CDR3 region has 15 residues. The CDR3, as DNA: TGTGCCAGCAGTTACCCCAAATCCCGGGGCACTGAAGCTTTCTTT. Residues: CASSYPKSRGTEAFF.

This clonotype appeared a few times. J is TRBJ1-2 and V is TRBV12-3 or TRBV12-4; a possible D gene is TRBD1 (6 bases). With 4 bases removed from V and 2 bases from J, the gap between germline ends came to 11 bases. This CDR3 region has 14 residues. CDR3 protein: CASSSSRGNYGYTF. CDR3 DNA sequence: TGTGCCAGCAGTTCGTCCAGGGGCAACTATGGCTACACCTTC.

There are many counts of this clonotype. The rearrangement links TRBV20-1 to TRBJ2-3; D uncertain. V dropped 3 bases and J dropped 4 bases, with 14 bases sitting between them. The CDR3 loop spans 14 amino acids. CDR1 DFQATT and CDR2 SNEGSKA come from the germline V gene (reference sequence). As DNA, the CDR3 is TGCAGTGCTAGGGACGCCTATCCCGCAGATACGCAGTATTTT. Its translation: CSARDAYPADTQYF.

The rearrangement links TRBV24-1 to TRBJ1-2; the D is unclear. Trimming left V 2 bases short and J 7 bases short, with 10 bases between. This CDR3 is 13 amino acids long. CDR1 and CDR2 from the germline V gene are KGHDR and SFDVKD. Here the CDR3 DNA reads TGTGCCACCAGTGATTCTGGGCAAGGTGGCTACACCTTC. It specifies CATSDSGQGGYTF.

V usage is TRBV14 and J usage is TRBJ2-2, with 7 bases lining up with TRBD2. Germline-derived CDR1 and CDR2 are SGHDN and FVKESK. V gave up 2 bases and J gave up 4 bases; unmatched junction bases: 10. The CDR3 has 17 amino acids. The CDR3 DNA reads as TGTGCCAGCAGCCAATCCCGGGGAGGGACTGGCACCGGGGAGCTGTTTTTT. It is translated as CASSQSRGGTGTGELFF.

Comments on this clonotype: A far larger clone is off by one base, so a read error is likely. The V gene is TRBV14, the J gene TRBJ2-1, with unresolved D. This CDR3 contains 11 residues. Germline V gene lookup returns CDR1 SGHDN and CDR2 FVKESK. Here the CDR3 DNA reads TGTGCCAGCAACCAATACAATGAGCAGTTCTTC. Its protein product is CASNQYNEQFF.

This clonotype turned up a few times. The chain recombines TRBV29-1 with TRBJ2-2, with D tentatively TRBD2 (5 bases). The CDR3 consists of 13 residues. Germline loops: CDR1 SQVTM, CDR2 ANQGSEA. The V and J ends lost 5 bases and 0 bases respectively, with 7 bases between them. The CDR3 here is CSVYGTNTGELFF. The CDR3 DNA reads as TGCAGCGTTTACGGGACGAACACCGGGGAGCTGTTTTTT.

The chain combines TRBV20-1 with TRBJ2-3; TRBD2 agrees at 8 bases. This CDR3 is 14 amino acids long. CDR1 and CDR2 (germline): DFQATT, SNEGSKA (reference sequence). The CDR3 DNA follows: TGCAGCTTGCCAAGACTAGCGAGCACAGATACGCAGTATTTT. Translating it yields CSLPRLASTDTQYF.

This clonotype was observed at least ten times. The CDR3 sequence: CASSQLSGQETQYF. CDR3 DNA: TGCGCCAGCAGCCAACTCAGCGGCCAAGAGACCCAGTACTTC. The V gene is TRBV4-3, the J gene TRBJ2-5, with D possibly TRBD2 on 5 matching bases. V was trimmed by 2 bases and J by 1 base, leaving 8 bases between them. In germline, CDR1 is LGHNA, CDR2 YSLEER. The CDR3 loop spans 14 amino acids.

There are many counts of this clonotype. The rearrangement links TRBV20-1 to TRBJ2-3; 7 nucleotides match TRBD1. Trimming at V came to 0 bases and at J to 0 bases, leaving 6 bases not matched to a gene. Per germline, CDR1 DFQATT and CDR2 SNEGSKA (reference sequence). This CDR3 comprises 16 residues. The CDR3 coding sequence is TGCAGTGCTAGAGATCAAACAGGGGAGAGCACAGATACGCAGTATTTT. This sequence encodes CSARDQTGESTDTQYF.

In its sample, this clonotype was seen a few times. This chain joins TRBV5-1 and TRBJ2-3; D is unclear. This CDR3 comprises 15 residues. V lost 9 bases, J lost 2 bases, and 19 bases lay in between. The germline CDR1 and CDR2 sequences are SGHRS and YFSETQ. The CDR3 coding sequence is TGCGCCAACACTGAAATCCGGACCACCACAGATACGCAGTATTTT. Amino acid sequence: CANTEIRTTTDTQYF. Combining the CDR3 with reference TRBV5-1 and TRBJ2-3 gives the whole variable domain KAGVTQTPRYLIKTRGQQVTLSCSPISGHRSVSWYQQTPGQGLQFLFEYFSETQRNKGNFPGRFSGRQFSNSRSEMNVSTLELGDSALYLCANTEIRTTTDTQYFGPGTRLTVL.

This clonotype was picked up a small number of times. The rearrangement uses TRBV27 and TRBJ2-5, with D tentatively TRBD1 or TRBD2 (5 bases each). The V end lost 0 bases, the J end lost 13 bases, and 24 bases lay between the germline ends. This CDR3 spans 16 amino acids. CDR1 MNHEY and CDR2 SMNVEV come from the germline V gene (reference sequence). The CDR3 loop is CASSLSISGSSYELYF. The CDR3 DNA sequence: TGTGCCAGCAGTTTATCGATATCAGGGAGCTCCTACGAGCTGTACTTC.

The V call is TRBV10-3, the J call TRBJ1-5; 9 bases agree with TRBD1. From germline, CDR1 is ENHRY and CDR2 SYGVKD. The CDR3 loop spans 15 amino acids. Trimming took 6 bases from V and 3 from J; bases not matched to a gene: 6. Here the CDR3 DNA reads TGTGCCATCAGCATGGACAGGGGAAACAATCAGCCCCAGCATTTT. Its protein product is CAISMDRGNNQPQHF.

The CDR3 bases are TGCAGTGGGTCCGAGGGTACCACATGGGCTAGCAATCAGCCCCAGCATTTT. Translating it yields CSGSEGTTWASNQPQHF. The chain employs TRBV20-1 and TRBJ1-5; D unclear. The germline CDR1 and CDR2 sequences are DFQATT and SNEGSKA (reference sequence). The length of the CDR3 is 17 residues. The ends were cut back, 7 bases at V and 0 bases at J, with 22 bases in the middle.

The CDR3 bases are TGTGCCAGCAGCCAAGATAGCAGGGGGCAGAGAGATACGCAGTATTTT. Translation: CASSQDSRGQRDTQYF. The chain is built from TRBV14 and TRBJ2-3, with TRBD1 identical over 8 bases. The length of the CDR3 is 16 residues. Germline lookup yields CDR1 SGHDN and CDR2 FVKESK. V dropped 0 bases and J dropped 5; count of bases not matched to a gene: 7.

This clonotype showed up just a few times. The chain carries TRBV27 and TRBJ2-1; TRBD2 agrees at 8 bases. This CDR3 is 15 amino acids long. J lost 9 bases, V lost 8 bases, and 15 bases had no gene match. Germline lookup yields CDR1 MNHEY and CDR2 SMNVEV (reference sequence). CDR3 coding DNA: TGTGCCAGCCTGGGGAGGCGCGGGGGGTCTATTGAGCAGTTCTTC. Its translation: CASLGRRGGSIEQFF.